A selection of T cell receptor beta chains follows, all from one sample in a study of regulatory T cells in long-lasting Graves disease. TCRdb called the multiplex PCR reads again in MiXCR, with one record for every CDR3 protein. This sample has a few hundred thousand distinct CDR3 sequences, with around an eighth found just once. The same data also contributed to another study, on T cells in Graves' hyperthyroidism and ophthalmopathy.

The sample in question was peripheral blood mononuclear cells (PBMCs), obtained at new diagnosis, from a patient treated with antithyroid drugs. The receptors shown here come from a man aged 25 to 40 with Graves disease. CDR3s include the opening cysteine and the closing phenylalanine or tryptophan. A D gene is named only where the DNA matches it firmly. Part of the rows lack a size; the others show once, few, many or a class for expanded clones.

clone_size,d_call,cdr3_length,j_call,v_call,cdr3_aa,cdr3_nt
NA,NA,16,TRBJ2-3,TRBV3-1,CASSQDSGMWTDTQYF,TGTGCCAGCAGCCAAGATTCGGGGATGTGGACAGATACGCAGTATTTT
many,NA,13,TRBJ1-2,TRBV29-1,CSVVTGVLYGYTF,TGCAGCGTTGTAACTGGTGTTCTCTATGGCTACACCTTC
few,NA,14,TRBJ1-1,TRBV10-3,CAIALGQGNTEAFF,TGTGCCATCGCCCTAGGTCAGGGGAACACTGAAGCTTTCTTT
few,TRBD1,16,TRBJ1-2,TRBV20-1,CSATNLVLGQGDGYTF,TGCAGTGCTACCAACCTAGTTCTGGGACAGGGTGATGGCTACACCTTC
many,TRBD2,15,TRBJ2-3,TRBV7-2,CASSRLAGPTDTQYF,TGTGCCAGCAGCCGACTAGCGGGACCCACAGATACGCAGTATTTT
many,NA,12,TRBJ2-7,TRBV12-3/TRBV12-4,CASSLITEEQYF,TGTGCCAGCAGTTTGATAACCGAGGAGCAGTACTTC
NA,TRBD2,16,TRBJ2-3,TRBV5-1,CASSLGLAGESDTQYF,TGCGCCAGCAGCTTGGGGCTAGCGGGAGAGTCGGATACGCAGTATTTT
many,NA,14,TRBJ2-3,TRBV12-3/TRBV12-4,CASSLEGATDTQYF,TGTGCCAGCAGTTTGGAGGGGGCCACAGATACGCAGTATTTT
few,NA,12,TRBJ2-1,TRBV20-1,CSARRVQYEQFF,TGCAGTGCTAGACGGGTCCAATATGAGCAGTTCTTC
many,TRBD2,15,TRBJ2-2,TRBV3-1,CASSPTAGSNGELFF,TGTGCCAGCAGCCCCACAGCGGGATCAAACGGGGAGCTGTTTTTT
few,TRBD1,13,TRBJ1-5,TRBV30,CACETGGNQPQHF,TGTGCCTGTGAGACAGGGGGCAATCAGCCCCAGCATTTT
NA,TRBD2,18,TRBJ2-5,TRBV9,CASSVRTGGQSGGTAQYF,TGTGCCAGCAGCGTAAGGACGGGAGGACAATCAGGCGGTACGGCCCAGTACTTC
NA,TRBD2,18,TRBJ2-2,TRBV5-1,CASSQTLTSGSNTGELFF,TGCGCCAGCAGCCAAACATTGACTAGCGGATCGAACACCGGGGAGCTGTTTTTT
few,NA,16,TRBJ1-4,TRBV5-1,CASSRRGGLTNEKLFF,TGCGCCAGCAGCCGCCGGGGGGGCTTAACTAATGAAAAACTGTTTTTT
many,TRBD2,15,TRBJ2-1,TRBV20-1,CSAHGTSGIYNEQFF,TGCAGTGCTCACGGGACTAGCGGGATATACAATGAGCAGTTCTTC
NA,TRBD1,14,TRBJ1-2,TRBV5-8,CASSSWDRTYGYTF,TGTGCCAGCAGCTCATGGGACAGGACCTATGGCTACACCTTC
many,NA,15,TRBJ1-5,TRBV28,CAILKHRDRHQPQHF,TGTGCCATCCTGAAACACAGGGATAGGCATCAGCCCCAGCATTTT
many,NA,13,TRBJ2-3,TRBV20-1,CSASQGGADTQYF,TGCAGTGCTTCACAGGGGGGGGCAGATACGCAGTATTTT
many,NA,14,TRBJ2-2,TRBV24-1,CATNGRDYTGELFF,TGTGCCACCAACGGGCGGGACTACACCGGGGAGCTGTTTTTT
few,NA,16,TRBJ1-6,TRBV7-3,CASSLGPSGANSPLHF,TGTGCCAGCAGCTTAGGGCCGTCAGGGGCAAATTCACCCCTCCACTTT
many,TRBD1,15,TRBJ1-1,TRBV9,CASSVNPDRDTEAFF,TGTGCCAGCAGCGTAAATCCCGACAGGGACACTGAAGCTTTCTTT
many,TRBD2,15,TRBJ2-1,TRBV7-9,CASSRRTSGTNEQFF,TGTGCCAGCAGCCGCAGGACTAGCGGGACTAATGAGCAGTTCTTC
many,NA,15,TRBJ1-1,TRBV18,CASSPQQGGWTEAFF,TGTGCCAGCTCACCACAGCAGGGAGGTTGGACTGAAGCTTTCTTT
many,NA,14,TRBJ2-1,TRBV12-3/TRBV12-4,CASRVTGPTDEQFF,TGTGCCAGCAGAGTAACGGGACCCACCGATGAGCAGTTCTTC
many,NA,17,TRBJ1-1,TRBV14,CASSRKGGGFMNTEAFF,TGTGCCAGCAGCCGCAAGGGGGGAGGGTTCATGAACACTGAAGCTTTCTTT
many,TRBD2,15,TRBJ2-1,TRBV20-1,CRTAGGSSSYNEQFF,TGCAGGACAGCGGGAGGCTCAAGCTCCTACAATGAGCAGTTCTTC
many,NA,16,TRBJ2-1,TRBV5-1,CASSTKAGASENEQFF,TGCGCCAGCAGTACCAAGGCAGGGGCATCGGAGAATGAGCAGTTCTTC
once,NA,16,TRBJ2-2,TRBV18,CASSPRTSRNTGELFF,TGTGCCAGCTCACCAAGAACTAGCAGGAACACCGGGGAGCTGTTTTTT
NA,NA,15,TRBJ2-5,TRBV20-1,CSARGDRAGQETQYF,TGCAGTGCTAGAGGCGACAGGGCGGGGCAAGAGACCCAGTACTTC